This T cell receptor (beta chain) was sequenced during a study of vaccination effects on CD4 cells after COVID-19. Overall study context: Peptides at roughly 10 ug/ml and IL-2 at about 10 IU/ml were added to around 2 million PBMC per well.

The CDR3 covers 16 residues. Germline CDR1 is SGHRS and CDR2 is YFSETQ. Trimming pared 1 base from V and 0 bases from J, leaving 11 bases between. Following culture for nine to ten days, CD4+ T cells were isolated. Nucleocapsid antibody tests were negative, and the vaccine recipients had no prior SARS-CoV-2 infection. Profiling relied on immunoSEQ multiplex PCR, and the TCRdb table lists in-frame clones only, not all of them. Here the sample spans about 38,000 clones, around 80% being singletons. As regards this clone: Its antigen is currently unknown.

The sample in question was CD4+ T cells from PBMCs cultured without peptide, obtained before COVID-19 vaccination. The sequence came from a human donor who received a COVID-19 vaccine. The chain combines TRBV5-1 with TRBJ2-1, with D possibly being TRBD1 (8 bases). The DNA for the CDR3 is TGCGCCAGCAGCTTGAGCGGGACAGGCTCCTACAATGAGCAGTTCTTC. Translating gives CASSLSGTGSYNEQFF.